The clone carrying this T cell receptor (beta chain) was counted a few times. CDR3 size: 17 residues. After removal of 4 bases from V and 5 bases from J, the junction contained 15 bases not matched to a gene. Germline values: CDR1 SGDLS, CDR2 YYNGEE. This sample is part of a study of blood T cells in healthy people across ages. It was with a sample-barcoded 5' primer and a J-beta primer mix that a second PCR of roughly 7 to 12 cycles was run. Researchers report that each sample yielded at least 2.5 million CDR3-containing paired-end reads. TCRdb itself ran the 5' RACE reads through MiXCR, one entry per CDR3 protein. This table holds some 1.5 million distinct CDR3 sequences, roughly 27% found once.

The chain couples TRBV9 to TRBJ2-5, with 9 bases lining up with TRBD2. The sequenced sample was blood. The sequence derives from a woman aged 25 to 39 in good health. The CDR3 reads CASSLPAGLAGKETQYF. CDR3 in DNA: TGTGCCAGCAGCCTCCCCGCGGGGCTAGCGGGGAAGGAGACCCAGTACTTC.